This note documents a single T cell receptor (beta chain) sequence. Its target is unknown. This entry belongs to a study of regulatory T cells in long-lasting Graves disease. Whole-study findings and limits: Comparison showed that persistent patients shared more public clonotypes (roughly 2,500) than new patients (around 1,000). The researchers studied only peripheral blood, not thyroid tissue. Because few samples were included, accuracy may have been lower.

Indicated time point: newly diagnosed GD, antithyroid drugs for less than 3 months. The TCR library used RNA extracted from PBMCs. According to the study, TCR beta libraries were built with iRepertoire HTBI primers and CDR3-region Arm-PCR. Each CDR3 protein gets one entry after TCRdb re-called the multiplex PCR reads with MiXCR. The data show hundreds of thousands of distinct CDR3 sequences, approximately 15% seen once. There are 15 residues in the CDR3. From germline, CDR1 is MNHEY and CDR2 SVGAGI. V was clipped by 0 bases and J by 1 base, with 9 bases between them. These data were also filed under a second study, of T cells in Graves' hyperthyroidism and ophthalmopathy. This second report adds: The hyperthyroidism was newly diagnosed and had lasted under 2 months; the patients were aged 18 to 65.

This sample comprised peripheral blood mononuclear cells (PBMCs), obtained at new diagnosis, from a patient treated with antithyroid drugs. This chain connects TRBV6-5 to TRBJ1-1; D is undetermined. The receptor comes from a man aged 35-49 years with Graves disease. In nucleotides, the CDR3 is TGTGCCAGCAGTTACTCGATCCTCACGAACACTGAAGCTTTCTTT. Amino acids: CASSYSILTNTEAFF.